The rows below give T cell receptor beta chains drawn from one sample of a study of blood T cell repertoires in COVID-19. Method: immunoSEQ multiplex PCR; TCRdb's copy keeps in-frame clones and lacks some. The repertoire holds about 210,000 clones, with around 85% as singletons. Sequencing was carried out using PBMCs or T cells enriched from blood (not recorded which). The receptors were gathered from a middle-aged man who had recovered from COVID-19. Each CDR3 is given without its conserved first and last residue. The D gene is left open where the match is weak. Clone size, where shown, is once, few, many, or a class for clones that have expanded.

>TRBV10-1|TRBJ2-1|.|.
ASSDTGTSYNEQF
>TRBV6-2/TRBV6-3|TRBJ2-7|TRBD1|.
ASSYSVRDRGDYEQY
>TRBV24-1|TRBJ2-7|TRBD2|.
ATSDSASGLQY
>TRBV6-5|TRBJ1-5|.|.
ASSLLGLSNQPQH
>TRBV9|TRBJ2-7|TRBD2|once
ASSPRGGPYEQY
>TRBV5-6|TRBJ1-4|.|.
ASSLGGHVKVNEKLF
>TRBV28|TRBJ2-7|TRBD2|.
ASRIQRWGGYEQY
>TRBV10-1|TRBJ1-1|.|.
ASSESTGTEAF
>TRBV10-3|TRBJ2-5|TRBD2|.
AISELWDSRGVKETQY
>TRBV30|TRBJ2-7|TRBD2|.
AWSVSRTSGHSYEQY
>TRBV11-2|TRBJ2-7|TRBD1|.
ASSRDRVLSYEQY
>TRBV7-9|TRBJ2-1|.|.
ASSLVRDEQF
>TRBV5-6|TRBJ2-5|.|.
ASSLGLGQQETQY
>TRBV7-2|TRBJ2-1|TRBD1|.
ASSSPRDRAFEQF
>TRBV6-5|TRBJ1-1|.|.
ASTRLSASNTEAF
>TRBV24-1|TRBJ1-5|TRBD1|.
ATSDSQAPGQSNQPQH
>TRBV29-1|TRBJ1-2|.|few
SDRQAYGYT
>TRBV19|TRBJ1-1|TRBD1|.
ASIRDRGSTEAF
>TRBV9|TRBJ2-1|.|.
ASSVSGNSYNEQF
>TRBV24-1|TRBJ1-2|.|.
ATSEEGQYGYT
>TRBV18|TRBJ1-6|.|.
ASSPRQIGNSPLH
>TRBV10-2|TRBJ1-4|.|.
ASSLQGWGEKLF
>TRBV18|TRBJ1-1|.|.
ASSPQGQFRTEAF
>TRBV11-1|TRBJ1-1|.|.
ASSFAGIRNTEAF
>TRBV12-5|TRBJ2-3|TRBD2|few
ASGRAGGLSTDTQY
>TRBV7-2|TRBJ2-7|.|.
ASSSQDSSYEQY
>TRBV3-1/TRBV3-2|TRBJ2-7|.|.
ASSHSPEAEPSYEQY
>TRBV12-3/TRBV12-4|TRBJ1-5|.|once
ASSFGVNQPQH
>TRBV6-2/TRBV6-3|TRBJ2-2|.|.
ASSLSTHTGELF
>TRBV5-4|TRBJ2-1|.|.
ASSRGLDQF
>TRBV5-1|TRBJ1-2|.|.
ASSLGEPIFDAT
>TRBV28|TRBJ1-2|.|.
ASRHGGPAKFSNYGYT
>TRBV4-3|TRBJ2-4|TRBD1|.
ASSLAGTDKNIQY
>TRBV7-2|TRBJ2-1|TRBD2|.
ASSIAGGNYNEQF
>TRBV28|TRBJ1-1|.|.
ASSWGDLNTEAF
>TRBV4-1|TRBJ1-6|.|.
ASSWGDNSPLH
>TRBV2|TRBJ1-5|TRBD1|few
ASSGTGSNQPQH
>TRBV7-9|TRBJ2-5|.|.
ASSHSETQY
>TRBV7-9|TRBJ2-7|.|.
ASSFSYPYEQY
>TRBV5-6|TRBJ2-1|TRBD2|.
ASSGGGYNEQF